This entry features one TCR beta chain sequence. The antigen it recognizes is unknown. Base qualities were left out, and no much larger clone turns up one base away. The sample is drawn from a study (dated by TCRdb to the mid-2010s). Via the germline V gene (reference sequence), CDR1 is DFQATT and CDR2 SNEGSKA. V is pared back by 0 bases and J by 4 bases, with 18 bases lying between the germline termini. The CDR3 starts with the cysteine, ends with the phenylalanine, and has 17 residues. This entry keeps only the CDR3 DNA: 51 bases, framed from base 1. The library relied on RT-PCR. Sequencing was performed on an Illumina MiSeq. Using fastp at Q25 and MiXCR, TCRdb reprocessed the public reads and kept productive beta chains. Rows with a matching CDR3 protein are joined into one entry that keeps the most common DNA and genes. The sample data list about 680,000 distinct CDR3 sequences, and 13% to 15% of these were observed just once. 3.6% of the sample belongs to the ten largest clones.

The receptor's source is a female donor in good health, serving as a healthy control. This receptor chain uses TRBV20-1 and TRBJ1-4, with TRBD1 perhaps the D gene, on 6 matching bases. Input material: memory CD4+ T cells from blood. This receptor has the CDR3 CSARDPKLGGDNEKLFF. In nucleotide form, the sequence is TGCAGTGCTAGAGACCCAAAACTTGGGGGCGATAATGAAAAACTGTTTTTT.